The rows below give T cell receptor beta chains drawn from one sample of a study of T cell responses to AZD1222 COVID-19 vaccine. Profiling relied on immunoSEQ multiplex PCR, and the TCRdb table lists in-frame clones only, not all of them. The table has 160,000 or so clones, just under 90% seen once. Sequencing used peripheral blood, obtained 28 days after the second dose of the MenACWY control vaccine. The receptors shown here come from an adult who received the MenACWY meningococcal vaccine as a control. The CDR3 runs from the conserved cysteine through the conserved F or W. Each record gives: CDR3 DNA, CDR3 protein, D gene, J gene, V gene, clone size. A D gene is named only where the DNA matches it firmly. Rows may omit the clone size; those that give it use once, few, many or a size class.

TGTGCCAGCTCACCTTCGATAGGGACCCGTGGAAACACCATATATTTT,CASSPSIGTRGNTIYF,.,TRBJ1-3,TRBV18,once
TGCGCCAGCAGCCAAGATTGGGCAGGGCGGGGTGCAACTAATGAAAAACTGTTTTTT,CASSQDWAGRGATNEKLFF,.,TRBJ1-4,TRBV4-3,.
TGCGCCAGCAGTCTTCTTCAGGGGGAGAACGACTCACCCCTCCACTTT,CASSLLQGENDSPLHF,TRBD1,TRBJ1-6,TRBV23-1,.
TGTGCCAGCAGTTTAGCCAGCTCCTATAATTCACCCCTCCACTTT,CASSLASSYNSPLHF,.,TRBJ1-6,TRBV27,.
TGTGCCAGCAGCTCTCCGGGGGGGAGAGGCTACGAGCAGTACTTC,CASSSPGGRGYEQYF,TRBD2,TRBJ2-7,TRBV5-4,.
TGTGCCACCGGGCAGGGAGCGGGCACTGAAGCTTTCTTT,CATGQGAGTEAFF,.,TRBJ1-1,TRBV28,.
TGTGCCAGCAGCTTCCCTAGCACAGATACGCAGTATTTT,CASSFPSTDTQYF,.,TRBJ2-3,TRBV7-2,few
TGTGCCAGCAGCTTGGAGGGAGGTCCCTACAATGAGCAGTTCTTC,CASSLEGGPYNEQFF,.,TRBJ2-1,TRBV9,.
TGTGCCAGCAGCTTGGGCAGGGTCCCGCCCCAGCATTTT,CASSLGRVPPQHF,.,TRBJ1-5,TRBV5-8,.
TGTGCCAGCAGTGAATATGGGCACAGGGACGAGCAGTACTTC,CASSEYGHRDEQYF,.,TRBJ2-7,TRBV25-1,.
TGTGCCAGCTCACCGGACACTGAAGCTTTCTTT,CASSPDTEAFF,.,TRBJ1-1,TRBV18,once
TGCGCCAGCCCATCAAGGCTATCCCCCACTTACAATCAGCCCCAGCATTTT,CASPSRLSPTYNQPQHF,.,TRBJ1-5,TRBV23-1,.
TGTGCCAGCAGTTTATCGGAATGGCCCGGGGAGCTGTTTTTT,CASSLSEWPGELFF,.,TRBJ2-2,TRBV27,.
TGTGCCAGCAGCTTGGTCTCAGGGAATCGGGCGGAGACCCAGTACTTC,CASSLVSGNRAETQYF,.,TRBJ2-5,TRBV5-6,few
TGTGCCACCAGCAGAGGGCCTCACTCTGGAAACACCATATATTTT,CATSRGPHSGNTIYF,.,TRBJ1-3,TRBV15,.
TGCGCCAGCAGCCAAGACGGTCGTGAAGCTTTCTTT,CASSQDGREAFF,.,TRBJ1-1,TRBV4-3,.
TGTGCCAGCAGTGACTTACGGACGGGGCCCCAGCATTTT,CASSDLRTGPQHF,.,TRBJ1-5,TRBV12-3/TRBV12-4,.
TGTGCCAGCAGCCACACCGCCGACGGGGCACAACAGCATTTT,CASSHTADGAQQHF,.,TRBJ1-5,TRBV3-1/TRBV3-2,.
TGTGCCACCAGTGACCCGGACCCAAGGGGAAAACTGTTTTTT,CATSDPDPRGKLFF,.,TRBJ1-4,TRBV24-1,few
TGTGCCTGGAGTGTTTATCGTACAGGGCCCAATCAGCCCCAGCATTTT,CAWSVYRTGPNQPQHF,.,TRBJ1-5,TRBV30,few
TGTGCCAGTAGTTGGGACAGGGGCGATGAAAAACTGTTTTTT,CASSWDRGDEKLFF,TRBD1,TRBJ1-4,TRBV19,.
TGTGCCAGCAGTCTTGAGGCTTTCTTT,CASSLEAFF,.,TRBJ1-1,TRBV7-9,.
TGTGCCAGCAGCAAACCGGGACAGCACAATGAGCAGTTCTTC,CASSKPGQHNEQFF,TRBD1,TRBJ2-1,TRBV6-5,.
TGTGCCAGCAGCGCTGATTTAACAGTGAACACTGAAGCTTTCTTT,CASSADLTVNTEAFF,.,TRBJ1-1,TRBV9,.
TGTGCCAGTAGTACTCGGGACAGGGTCAATGAGCAGTTCTTC,CASSTRDRVNEQFF,TRBD1,TRBJ2-1,TRBV19,.
TGCGCCAGCAGCTTGGGTTGGAGCGGGAGGTTCCAAGAGACCCAGTACTTC,CASSLGWSGRFQETQYF,TRBD2,TRBJ2-5,TRBV5-1,.
TGCGCCAGCAGCTTGATGGGGGGTAGCACAGATACGCAGTATTTT,CASSLMGGSTDTQYF,.,TRBJ2-3,TRBV5-1,.
TGCGCCAGCAGCTTGGGGGGGACGGACCCCTACGAGCAGTACTTC,CASSLGGTDPYEQYF,.,TRBJ2-7,TRBV5-1,.
TGTGCCAGCAGCCCTCAGACTTTCAGATCCTCCTTC,CASSPQTFRSSF,.,TRBJ2-7,TRBV11-2,.
TGTGCCAGCAACTTGGGACTTGGATACGAGCAGTACTTC,CASNLGLGYEQYF,.,TRBJ2-7,TRBV6-5,.
TGTGCCAGTAGCGCAACAGGGAGCGATACGCAGTATTTT,CASSATGSDTQYF,.,TRBJ2-3,TRBV19,.
TGCGCCAGCAGCTTGGAATATCCAGGGAAGGACTCTGGGGCCAACGTCCTGACTTTC,CASSLEYPGKDSGANVLTF,.,TRBJ2-6,TRBV5-1,.
TGTGCCAGCAGGGACCCCGACAGGGCAAGGCCCGAAAAACTGTTTTTT,CASRDPDRARPEKLFF,TRBD1,TRBJ1-4,TRBV6-6,.
TGTGCCAGCAGCTTAGGCCCCCAAGGAGATACGCAGTATTTT,CASSLGPQGDTQYF,.,TRBJ2-3,TRBV11-2,.
TGTGCCAGCACCCCGGCGGCCAGCGGGAGCAATGAGCAGTTCTTC,CASTPAASGSNEQFF,TRBD2,TRBJ2-1,TRBV2,.
TGCAGCGTTGCGTCAGGTTATATGAACACTGAAGCTTTCTTT,CSVASGYMNTEAFF,.,TRBJ1-1,TRBV29-1,.
TGTGCCACCAGCAGAGATCTGGGGGAGGGCGGCACTGAAGCTTTCTTT,CATSRDLGEGGTEAFF,.,TRBJ1-1,TRBV15,.
TGTGCCAGCAGCTTAGATCGGGGACTCCTTGGGGGGGAGCTGTTTTTT,CASSLDRGLLGGELFF,.,TRBJ2-2,TRBV11-2,.
TGTGCCAGCAGCTTGGGGTCGAGCGGCTCCTACGAGCAGTACTTC,CASSLGSSGSYEQYF,.,TRBJ2-7,TRBV5-5,.
TGTGCCTGGAGTGAGCTCGAGAGGGGTCAGCCCCAGCATTTT,CAWSELERGQPQHF,.,TRBJ1-5,TRBV30,.
TGCGCCAGCAGCTTGGTTGAGGGAATGAACACTGAAGCTTTCTTT,CASSLVEGMNTEAFF,.,TRBJ1-1,TRBV5-1,.
TGCGCCAGCAGCTCTGCCACTAGCGGGAGGGGTGATGAGCAGTTCTTC,CASSSATSGRGDEQFF,TRBD2,TRBJ2-1,TRBV5-1,.
TGCGCCAGCAGCACCGGGGACAGGGGATCGGGCCTCCACTTT,CASSTGDRGSGLHF,TRBD1,TRBJ1-6,TRBV5-1,.
TGTGCCAGCTCACCCGGGGGTTTAGACAAATGGATCACCGGGGAGCTGTTTTTT,CASSPGGLDKWITGELFF,.,TRBJ2-2,TRBV18,.
TGCGCCAGCGGGCCGGGGCCTCAGCCCTTCGAGCAGTACTTC,CASGPGPQPFEQYF,.,TRBJ2-7,TRBV5-1,.
TGCGCCAGCAGAGTAGCGCTTTTAGGTGAGCAGTTCTTC,CASRVALLGEQFF,.,TRBJ2-1,TRBV4-1,.